This paragraph reports one T cell receptor beta chain. The entry originates in a study of CD8 T cells in Susac syndrome. V was cut by 8 bases and J by 4 bases, with 12 bases left in between. The length of the CDR3 is 13 residues. Germline CDR1 is SNHLY and CDR2 is FYNNEI. TCR beta from blood CD8+ and CD4+ T cells was sequenced. With random hexamers, reverse transcription was performed on about 0.5 to 1 ug of RNA. Using its own MiXCR run on the immunoSEQ multiplex PCR reads, TCRdb lists one record per CDR3 protein. The table lists 170,000 or so distinct CDR3 sequences, about 94% of them singletons. The sequence was collected from a human donor with multiple sclerosis. V is TRBV2 and J is TRBJ1-5; D is undetermined. Material for sequencing was CD4+ T cells from PBMCs. CDR3 nucleotides: TGTGCCAGCGAGCCCTTCGAAAATCAGCCCCAGCATTTT. Translating it yields CASEPFENQPQHF.